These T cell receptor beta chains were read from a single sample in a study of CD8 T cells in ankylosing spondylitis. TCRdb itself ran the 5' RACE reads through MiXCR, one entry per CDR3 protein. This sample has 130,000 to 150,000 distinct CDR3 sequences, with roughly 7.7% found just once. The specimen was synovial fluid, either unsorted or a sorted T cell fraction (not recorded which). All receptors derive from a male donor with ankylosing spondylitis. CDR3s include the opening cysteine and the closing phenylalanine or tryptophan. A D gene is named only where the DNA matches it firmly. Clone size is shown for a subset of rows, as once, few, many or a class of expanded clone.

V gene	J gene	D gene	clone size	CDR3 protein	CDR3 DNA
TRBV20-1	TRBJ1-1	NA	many	CSPSATEAFF	TGCAGCCCGTCGGCCACTGAAGCTTTCTTT
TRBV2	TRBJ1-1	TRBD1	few	CASNAQGVAEAFF	TGTGCCAGCAATGCACAGGGGGTCGCTGAAGCTTTCTTT
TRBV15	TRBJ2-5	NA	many	CATSRGQEQETQYF	TGTGCCACCAGCAGAGGGCAGGAACAAGAGACCCAGTACTTC
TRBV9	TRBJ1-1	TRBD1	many	CASSKDRGTEAFF	TGTGCCAGCAGCAAGGACAGGGGGACTGAAGCTTTCTTT
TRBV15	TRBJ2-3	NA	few	CATSRETGTDTQYF	TGTGCCACCAGCAGAGAGACCGGCACAGATACGCAGTATTTT
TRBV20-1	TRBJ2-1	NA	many	CSASWKYNEQFF	TGCAGTGCTAGCTGGAAATACAATGAGCAGTTCTTC
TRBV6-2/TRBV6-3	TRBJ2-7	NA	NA	CASSYAGLEQYF	TGTGCCAGCAGTTACGCGGGACTCGAGCAGTACTTC
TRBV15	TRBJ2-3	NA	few	CATSRRTFASTDTQYF	TGTGCCACCAGCAGAAGGACATTCGCTAGCACAGATACGCAGTATTTT
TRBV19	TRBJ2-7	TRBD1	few	CASSNRDRLEQYF	TGTGCCAGTAGTAACAGGGACAGACTCGAGCAGTACTTC
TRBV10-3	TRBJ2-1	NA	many	CAIRSSSYNEQFF	TGTGCCATCAGGAGCAGCTCCTACAATGAGCAGTTCTTC
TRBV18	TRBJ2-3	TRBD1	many	CASSPGQGTDTQYF	TGTGCCAGCTCACCAGGACAGGGGACAGATACGCAGTATTTT
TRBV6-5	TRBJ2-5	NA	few	CASSYSGTQYF	TGTGCCAGCAGTTACTCGGGGACCCAGTACTTC
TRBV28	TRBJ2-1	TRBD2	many	CASRDPGLGLYNEQFF	TGTGCCAGCAGGGACCCGGGACTAGGTCTTTACAATGAGCAGTTCTTC
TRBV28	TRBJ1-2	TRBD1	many	CASSAPPGQGRGGYTF	TGTGCCAGCAGTGCTCCCCCGGGACAGGGGAGAGGTGGCTACACCTTC
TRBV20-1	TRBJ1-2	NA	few	CSAHRTDYGYTF	TGCAGTGCTCACAGGACAGACTATGGCTACACCTTC
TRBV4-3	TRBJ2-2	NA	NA	CASRLSVGNTGELFF	TGCGCCAGCAGATTGTCGGTGGGGAACACCGGGGAGCTGTTTTTT
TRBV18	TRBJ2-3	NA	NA	CASSPRTRTDTQYF	TGTGCCAGCTCACCGAGGACCCGCACAGATACGCAGTATTTT
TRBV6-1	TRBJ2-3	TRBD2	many	CASSAGSGSPDTQYF	TGTGCCAGCAGTGCAGGTAGCGGGAGCCCAGATACGCAGTATTTT
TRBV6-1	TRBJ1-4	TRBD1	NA	CATALPGQGNEKLFF	TGTGCCACCGCTCTTCCGGGACAGGGTAATGAAAAACTGTTTTTT
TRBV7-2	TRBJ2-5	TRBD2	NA	CASSLGPPTSVQETQYF	TGTGCCAGCAGCTTAGGACCCCCAACTAGCGTACAAGAGACCCAGTACTTC
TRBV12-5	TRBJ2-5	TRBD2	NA	CASAAGLAGAETQYF	TGTGCTAGTGCCGCCGGACTAGCGGGAGCCGAGACCCAGTACTTC
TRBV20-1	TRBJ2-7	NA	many	CSARDLFRGLSYEQYF	TGCAGTGCTAGAGACCTATTTAGGGGACTCTCCTACGAGCAGTACTTC
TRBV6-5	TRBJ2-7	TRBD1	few	CATRDRGPYEQYF	TGTGCCACCCGGGACAGGGGCCCCTACGAGCAGTACTTC
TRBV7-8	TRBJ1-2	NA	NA	CASSLSYRDGYTF	TGTGCCAGCAGTCTATCATACAGGGATGGCTACACCTTC
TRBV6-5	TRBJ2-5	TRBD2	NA	CASSYNPSGFQETQYF	TGTGCCAGCAGTTATAACCCTAGCGGGTTTCAAGAGACCCAGTACTTC
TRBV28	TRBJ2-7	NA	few	CASSLPGTLSYEQYF	TGTGCCAGCAGTTTGCCCGGGACACTCTCCTACGAGCAGTACTTC
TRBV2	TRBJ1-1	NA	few	CASSDRVSNTEAFF	TGTGCCAGCAGTGACAGGGTTAGTAACACTGAAGCTTTCTTT
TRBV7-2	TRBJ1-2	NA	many	CASSFSSRARGYTF	TGTGCCAGCAGCTTCAGCTCCAGGGCGAGAGGCTACACCTTC
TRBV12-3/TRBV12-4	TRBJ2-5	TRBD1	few	CASSPGQAQYF	TGTGCCAGCAGTCCCGGACAGGCCCAGTACTTC
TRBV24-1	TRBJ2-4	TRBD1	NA	CATSDGTGGKNIQYF	TGTGCCACCAGTGACGGGACAGGGGGAAAAAACATTCAGTACTTC
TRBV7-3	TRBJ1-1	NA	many	CASSPITGWHKGNTEAFF	TGTGCCAGCAGCCCGATTACAGGGTGGCATAAGGGAAACACTGAAGCTTTCTTT
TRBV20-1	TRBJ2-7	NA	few	CSARPTGWEQYF	TGCAGTGCTAGGCCGACGGGTTGGGAGCAGTACTTC
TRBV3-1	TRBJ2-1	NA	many	CASSRARGEVSEQFF	TGTGCCAGCAGCCGAGCAAGGGGCGAGGTTAGTGAGCAGTTCTTC
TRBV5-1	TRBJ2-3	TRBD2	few	CASSRGGTFTDTQYF	TGCGCCAGCAGCCGGGGGGGGACGTTCACAGATACGCAGTATTTT
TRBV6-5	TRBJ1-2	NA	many	CASSTPQYGYTF	TGTGCCAGCAGTACCCCACAGTATGGCTACACCTTC
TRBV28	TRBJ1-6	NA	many	CASSSPGDINSPLHF	TGTGCCAGCAGTTCACCCGGGGACATAAACTCACCCCTCCACTTT
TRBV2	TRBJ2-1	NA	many	CASSGNLNEQFF	TGTGCCAGCAGTGGTAACCTCAATGAGCAGTTCTTC
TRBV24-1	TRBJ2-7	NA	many	CATGGVTGHGSYEQYF	TGTGCCACCGGGGGAGTTACAGGGCACGGGTCCTACGAGCAGTACTTC
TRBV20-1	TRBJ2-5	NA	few	CSAIRTGRETQYF	TGCAGTGCTATCAGAACAGGGAGGGAGACCCAGTACTTC